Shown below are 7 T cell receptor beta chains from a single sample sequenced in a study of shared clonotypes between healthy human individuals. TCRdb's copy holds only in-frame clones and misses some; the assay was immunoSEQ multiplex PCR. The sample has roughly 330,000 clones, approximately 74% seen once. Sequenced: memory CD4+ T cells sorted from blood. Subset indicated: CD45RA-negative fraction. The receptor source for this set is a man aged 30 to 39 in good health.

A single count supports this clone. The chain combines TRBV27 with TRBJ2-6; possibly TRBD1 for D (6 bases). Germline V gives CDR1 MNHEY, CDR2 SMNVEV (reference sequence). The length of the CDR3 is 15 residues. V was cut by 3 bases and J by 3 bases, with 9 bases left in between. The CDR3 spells CASSFTGSGANVLTF. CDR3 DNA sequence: TGTGCCAGCAGTTTCACAGGGAGTGGGGCCAACGTCCTGACTTTC.

The DNA for the CDR3 is TGCGCCAGCAGCTTTTTTGGACAGGGGGGGACAGATACGCAGTATTTT. It encodes CASSFFGQGGTDTQYF. This sequence joins TRBV5-1 and TRBJ2-3; 10 positions match TRBD1. Germline V gene data show CDR1 as SGHRS and CDR2 as YFSETQ. This CDR3 has 16 residues. V lost 2 bases, J lost 3 bases, and 6 bases stayed unmatched.

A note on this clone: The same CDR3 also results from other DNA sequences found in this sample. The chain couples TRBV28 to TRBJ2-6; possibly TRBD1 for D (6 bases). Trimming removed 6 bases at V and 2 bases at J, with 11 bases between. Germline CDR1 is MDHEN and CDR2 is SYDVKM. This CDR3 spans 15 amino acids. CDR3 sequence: CASRKTGTGANVLTF. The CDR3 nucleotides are TGTGCCAGCAGGAAAACAGGGACTGGGGCCAACGTCCTGACTTTC.

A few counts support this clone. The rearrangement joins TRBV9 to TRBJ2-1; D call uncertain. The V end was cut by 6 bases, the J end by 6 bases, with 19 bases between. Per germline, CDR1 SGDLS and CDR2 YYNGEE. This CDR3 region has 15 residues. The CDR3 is CASNFGGYGSNEQFF. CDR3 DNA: TGTGCCAGCAACTTCGGTGGGTACGGGTCCAATGAGCAGTTCTTC.

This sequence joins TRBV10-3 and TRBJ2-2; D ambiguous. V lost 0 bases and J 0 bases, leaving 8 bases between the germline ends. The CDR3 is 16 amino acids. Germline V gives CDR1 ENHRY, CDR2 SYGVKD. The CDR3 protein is CAISESGKANTGELFF. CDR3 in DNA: TGTGCCATCAGTGAGTCGGGGAAAGCGAACACCGGGGAGCTGTTTTTT.

The CDR3 sequence is CASGKVFETQYF. CDR3 nucleotides: TGTGCCAGCGGGAAGGTCTTTGAGACCCAGTACTTC. The V and J genes are TRBV6-1 and TRBJ2-5; no clear D gene. The CDR3 is 12 residues long. Germline V gives CDR1 MNHNS, CDR2 SASEGT. V was pared by 8 bases and J by 5 bases, with 12 bases between.

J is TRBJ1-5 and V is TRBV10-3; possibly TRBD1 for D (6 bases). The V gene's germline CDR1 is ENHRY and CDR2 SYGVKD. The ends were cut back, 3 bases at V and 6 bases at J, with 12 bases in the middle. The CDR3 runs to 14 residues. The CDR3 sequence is CAISDDRLGQPQHF. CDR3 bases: TGTGCCATCAGTGATGACAGGCTCGGTCAGCCCCAGCATTTT.